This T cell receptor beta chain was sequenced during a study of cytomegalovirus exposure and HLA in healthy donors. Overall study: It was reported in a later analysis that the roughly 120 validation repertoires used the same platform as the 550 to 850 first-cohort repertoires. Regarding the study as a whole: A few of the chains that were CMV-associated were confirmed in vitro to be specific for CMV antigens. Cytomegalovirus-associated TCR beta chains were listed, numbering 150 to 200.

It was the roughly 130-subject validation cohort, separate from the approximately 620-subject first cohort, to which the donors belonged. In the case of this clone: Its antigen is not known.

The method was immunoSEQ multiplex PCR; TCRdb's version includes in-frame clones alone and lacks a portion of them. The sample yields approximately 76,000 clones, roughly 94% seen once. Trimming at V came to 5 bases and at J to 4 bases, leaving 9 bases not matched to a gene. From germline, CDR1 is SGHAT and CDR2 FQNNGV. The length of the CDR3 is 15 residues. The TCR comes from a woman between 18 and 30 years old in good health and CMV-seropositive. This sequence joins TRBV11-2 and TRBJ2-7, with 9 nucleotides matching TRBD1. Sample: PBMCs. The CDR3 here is CASSASGTGFYEQYF. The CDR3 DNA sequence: TGTGCCAGCAGCGCCTCCGGGACAGGGTTTTACGAGCAGTACTTC.